Listed here are 4 T cell receptor beta chains from one sample, sequenced in a study of cytomegalovirus exposure and HLA in healthy donors. In the PCR, 60 Vbeta and 13 Jbeta primers were used. Clones were read by immunoSEQ multiplex PCR, and TCRdb kept only the in-frame ones, dropping some. Its table lists around 48,000 clones. Sequencing was performed on PBMCs. These receptors were collected from a female donor in good health and CMV-seronegative.

The V call is TRBV4-1, the J call TRBJ2-7; TRBD2 aligns across 11 bases. V lost 4 bases and J lost 4; bases outside the gene matches: 6. The V gene's germline CDR1 is MGHRA and CDR2 YSYEKL. The CDR3 covers 15 residues. The CDR3 region is CASSRGGLAAYEQYF. The CDR3 DNA follows: TGCGCCAGCAGCCGGGGGGGACTAGCGGCTTACGAGCAGTACTTC.

The CDR3 region is CASSLRQAYEQYF. The CDR3 coding sequence is TGCGCCAGCAGCCTCAGACAGGCCTACGAGCAGTACTTC. V is TRBV4-1 and J is TRBJ2-7, with a weak D call TRBD1 (6 bases). Germline CDR1 reads MGHRA; CDR2 reads YSYEKL. CDR3 length equals 13 residues. The V end lost 4 bases, the J end lost 2 bases, and 9 bases lay between the germline ends.

The chain combines TRBV30 with TRBJ1-1, with D possibly TRBD1 on 5 matching bases. The V gene lost 0 bases and the J gene lost 3 bases, with 8 bases spanning the gap. This CDR3 region has 13 residues. Germline V gene sequence: CDR1 GTSNPN, CDR2 SVGIG (reference sequence). In DNA form, the CDR3 reads TGTGCCTGGAGTGTCCAGGGTTACACTGAAGCTTTCTTT. This codes for CAWSVQGYTEAFF.

The chain combines TRBV6-5 with TRBJ1-5, with no clear D. The V and J ends lost 4 bases and 0 bases respectively, with 13 bases between them. The CDR3 runs 16 residues. The V gene's germline CDR1 is MNHEY and CDR2 SVGAGI. CDR3: CASSSATDNSNQPQHF. CDR3 in DNA: TGTGCCAGCAGTTCCGCAACAGATAATAGCAATCAGCCCCAGCATTTT.